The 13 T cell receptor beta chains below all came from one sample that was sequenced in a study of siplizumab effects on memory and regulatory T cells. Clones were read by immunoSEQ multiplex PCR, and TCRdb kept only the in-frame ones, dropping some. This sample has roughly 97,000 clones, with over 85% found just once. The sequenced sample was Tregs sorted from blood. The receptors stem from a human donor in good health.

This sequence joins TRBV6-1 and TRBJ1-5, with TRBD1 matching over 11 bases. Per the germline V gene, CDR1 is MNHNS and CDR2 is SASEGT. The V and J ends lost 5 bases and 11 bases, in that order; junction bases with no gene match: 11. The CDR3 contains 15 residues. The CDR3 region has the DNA TGTGCCAGCAGTCTCCGGGACAGGGGGGTTTTGGCCCAGCATTTT. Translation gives CASSLRDRGVLAQHF.

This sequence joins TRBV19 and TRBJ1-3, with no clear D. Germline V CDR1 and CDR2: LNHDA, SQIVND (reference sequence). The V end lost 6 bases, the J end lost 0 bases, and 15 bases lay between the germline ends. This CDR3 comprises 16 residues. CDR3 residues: CASSKTGTASGNTIYF. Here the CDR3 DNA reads TGTGCCAGTAGCAAAACCGGTACTGCCTCTGGAAACACCATATATTTT.

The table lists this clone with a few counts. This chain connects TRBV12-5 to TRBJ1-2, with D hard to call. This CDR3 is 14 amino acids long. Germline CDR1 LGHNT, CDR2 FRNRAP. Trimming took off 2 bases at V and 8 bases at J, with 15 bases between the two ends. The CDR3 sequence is CASGLSLYSGGYTF. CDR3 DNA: TGTGCTAGTGGTTTGTCCCTATATTCGGGAGGCTACACCTTC. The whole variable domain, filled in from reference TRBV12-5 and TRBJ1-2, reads DARVTQTPRHKVTEMGQEVTMRCQPILGHNTVFWYRQTMMQGLELLAYFRNRAPLDDSGMPKDRFSAEMPDATLATLKIQPSEPRDSAVYFCASGLSLYSGGYTFGSGTRLTVV.

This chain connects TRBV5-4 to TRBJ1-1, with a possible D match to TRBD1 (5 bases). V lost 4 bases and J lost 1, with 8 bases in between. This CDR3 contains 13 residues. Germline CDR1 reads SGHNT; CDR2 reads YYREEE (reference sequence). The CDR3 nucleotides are TGTGCCAGCAGCCGGGACGGGAACACTGAAGCTTTCTTT. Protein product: CASSRDGNTEAFF.

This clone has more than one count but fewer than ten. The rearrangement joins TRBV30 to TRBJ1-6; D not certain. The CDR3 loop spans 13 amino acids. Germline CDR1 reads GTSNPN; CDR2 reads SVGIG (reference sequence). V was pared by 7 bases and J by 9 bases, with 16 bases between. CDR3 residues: CASSPTRGSPLHF. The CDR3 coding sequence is TGTGCCTCTTCGCCCACGCGGGGTTCACCCCTCCACTTT.

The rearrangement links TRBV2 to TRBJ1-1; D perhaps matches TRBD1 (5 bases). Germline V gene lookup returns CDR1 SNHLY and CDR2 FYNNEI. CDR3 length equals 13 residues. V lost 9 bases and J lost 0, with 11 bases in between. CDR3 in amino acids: CARIPDMNTEAFF. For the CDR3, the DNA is TGTGCCAGGATCCCGGACATGAACACTGAAGCTTTCTTT.

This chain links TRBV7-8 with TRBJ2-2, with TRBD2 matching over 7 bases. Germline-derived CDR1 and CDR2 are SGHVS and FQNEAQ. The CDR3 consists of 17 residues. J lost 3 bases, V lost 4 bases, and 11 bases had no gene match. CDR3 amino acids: CASSSSWGGVDTGELFF. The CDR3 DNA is TGTGCCAGCAGCTCCAGCTGGGGAGGGGTAGACACCGGGGAGCTGTTTTTT.

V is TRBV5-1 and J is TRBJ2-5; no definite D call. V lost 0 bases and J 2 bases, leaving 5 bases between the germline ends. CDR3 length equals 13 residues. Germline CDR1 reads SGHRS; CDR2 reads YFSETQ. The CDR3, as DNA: TGCGCCAGCAGCTTGGGGGCTCAAGAGACCCAGTACTTC. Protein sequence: CASSLGAQETQYF.

The CDR3 here is CASSLEQGIRTDTQYF. CDR3 DNA sequence: TGTGCCAGCAGCTTAGAACAGGGTATTCGGACAGATACGCAGTATTTT. V gene TRBV11-3 combines with J gene TRBJ2-3; a weak D match, TRBD1 (6 bases). Germline values: CDR1 SGHNT, CDR2 YENEEA. The V and J ends lost 0 bases and 3 bases respectively, with 13 bases between them. This CDR3 contains 16 residues.

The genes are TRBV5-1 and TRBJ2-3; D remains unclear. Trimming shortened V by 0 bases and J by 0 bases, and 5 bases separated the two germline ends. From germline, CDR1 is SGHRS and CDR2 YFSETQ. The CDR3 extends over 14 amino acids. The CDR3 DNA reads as TGCGCCAGCAGCTTGGCAGCTAGCACAGATACGCAGTATTTT. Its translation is CASSLAASTDTQYF.

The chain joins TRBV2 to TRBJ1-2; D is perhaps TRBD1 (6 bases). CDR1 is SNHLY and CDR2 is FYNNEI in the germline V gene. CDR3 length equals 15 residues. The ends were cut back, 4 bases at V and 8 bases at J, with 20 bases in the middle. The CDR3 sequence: CASSVVGARFVGYTF. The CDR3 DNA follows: TGTGCCAGCAGTGTGGTGGGGGCGCGCTTTGTCGGCTACACCTTC. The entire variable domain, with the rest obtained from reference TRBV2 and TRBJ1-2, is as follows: EPEVTQTPSHQVTQMGQEVILRCVPISNHLYFYWYRQILGQKVEFLVSFYNNEISEKSEIFDDQFSVERPDGSNFTLKIRSTKLEDSAMYFCASSVVGARFVGYTFGSGTRLTVV.

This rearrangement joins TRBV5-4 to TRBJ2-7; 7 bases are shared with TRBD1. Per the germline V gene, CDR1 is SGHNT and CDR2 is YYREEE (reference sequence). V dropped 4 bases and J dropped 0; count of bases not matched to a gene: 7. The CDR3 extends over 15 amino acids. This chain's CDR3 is CASSAQGVISYEQYF. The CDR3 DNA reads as TGTGCCAGCAGCGCTCAGGGGGTCATCTCCTACGAGCAGTACTTC.

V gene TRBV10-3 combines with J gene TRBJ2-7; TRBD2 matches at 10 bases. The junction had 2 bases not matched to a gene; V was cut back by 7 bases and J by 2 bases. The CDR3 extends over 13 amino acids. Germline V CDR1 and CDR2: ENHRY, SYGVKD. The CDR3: CAINSGGTYEQYF. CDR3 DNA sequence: TGTGCCATCAATAGCGGGGGGACCTACGAGCAGTACTTC.